A single sample is the source of the 23 T cell receptor beta chains below, sequenced in a study of blood T cell repertoires in COVID-19. Here immunoSEQ multiplex PCR was the method, and the copy in TCRdb shows in-frame clones only, minus some. Among a few hundred thousand clones listed, over 75% were seen once. The sample consisted of PBMCs or T cells enriched from blood (not recorded which). These receptors were collected from a middle-aged man in a cohort exposed to, infected with or recovered from COVID-19 (not recorded which).

As concerns this clone: Additional DNA sequences in this sample encode the identical CDR3. V usage is TRBV20-1 and J usage is TRBJ2-1; D not certain. The V and J ends lost 2 bases and 4 bases respectively, with 3 bases between them. The CDR3 sequence is 11 residues long. The germline V gene encodes CDR1 DFQATT and CDR2 SNEGSKA (reference sequence). In DNA form, the CDR3 reads TGCAGTGCTAGACCATACAATGAGCAGTTCTTC. This translates into CSARPYNEQFF.

Only one count was recorded for this clone. This chain joins TRBV2 and TRBJ2-7; 7 nucleotides agree with TRBD2. Germline assignment: CDR1 SNHLY and CDR2 FYNNEI. After removal of 6 bases from V and 2 bases from J, the junction contained 7 bases not matched to a gene. CDR3 length: 14 amino acids. CDR3 loop: CASRGGAGTYEQYF. Written as DNA, the CDR3 is TGTGCCAGCAGAGGAGGAGCGGGAACCTACGAGCAGTACTTC.

The V gene is TRBV5-8, the J gene TRBJ2-1; D call uncertain. Germline CDR1 SGHTS, CDR2 YDEGEE. There are 16 residues in the CDR3. V was shortened by 4 bases and J by 5 bases, with 19 bases between the two germline ends. The CDR3 loop is CASSPPESLGHNEQFF. CDR3 nucleotides: TGTGCCAGCAGCCCCCCGGAGAGTCTAGGTCACAATGAGCAGTTCTTC.

This chain joins TRBV6-5 and TRBJ2-3; 7 bases are a match to TRBD1. Germline loops: CDR1 MNHEY, CDR2 SVGAGI. The CDR3 loop spans 13 amino acids. With V trimmed by 6 bases and J by 2 bases, 2 bases remained unmatched. CDR3 region: CASRGQPTDTQYF. The CDR3 DNA is TGTGCCAGCAGGGGACAGCCCACAGATACGCAGTATTTT.

The V and J genes are TRBV19 and TRBJ2-7; 8 nucleotides agree with TRBD1. This CDR3 comprises 15 residues. Germline V CDR1 and CDR2: LNHDA, SQIVND (reference sequence). The junction had 8 bases not matched to a gene; V was cut back by 5 bases and J by 2 bases. As DNA, the CDR3 is TGTGCCAGTAGTTACACCGGGACAGGAACCTACGAGCAGTACTTC. Its translation is CASSYTGTGTYEQYF.

The V and J genes are TRBV20-1 and TRBJ2-5, with D possibly TRBD2 on 6 matching bases. The germline CDR1 and CDR2 sequences are DFQATT and SNEGSKA (reference sequence). Trimming removed 7 bases from V and 1 base from J, with 7 bases in between. CDR3 length: 11 amino acids. The CDR3 region has the DNA TGCAGTGTGACTAGCCAAGAGACCCAGTACTTC. It encodes CSVTSQETQYF.

V gene TRBV2 combines with J gene TRBJ2-7, with 10 bases identical to TRBD1. Germline V gives CDR1 SNHLY, CDR2 FYNNEI. The CDR3 runs to 14 residues. V lost 7 bases and J lost 5; bases outside the gene matches: 8. CDR3 residues: CASNYRQGADEQYF. In DNA form, the CDR3 reads TGTGCCAGCAACTACCGACAGGGGGCTGACGAGCAGTACTTC. The complete variable domain, with remaining parts taken from reference TRBV2 and TRBJ2-7, reads EPEVTQTPSHQVTQMGQEVILRCVPISNHLYFYWYRQILGQKVEFLVSFYNNEISEKSEIFDDQFSVERPDGSNFTLKIRSTKLEDSAMYFCASNYRQGADEQYFGPGTRLTVT.

This sequence joins TRBV28 and TRBJ2-7; perhaps TRBD1 as D (5 bases). The length of the CDR3 is 13 residues. V lost 7 bases, J lost 9 bases, and 19 bases lay in between. Germline V gene data show CDR1 as MDHEN and CDR2 as SYDVKM. CDR3 DNA: TGTGCCAGCACCACGACAGATCCTGTGGGGCAGTACTTC. It specifies CASTTTDPVGQYF.

This sequence joins TRBV18 and TRBJ2-4; D may be TRBD1 (6 bases). There are 16 residues in the CDR3. Germline-derived CDR1 and CDR2 are KGHSH and LQKENI. Trimming cost V 1 base and J 1 base, with 11 bases left between them. The CDR3 spells CASSPLQGHAKNIQYF. CDR3 DNA: TGTGCCAGCTCACCACTCCAGGGGCACGCCAAAAACATTCAGTACTTC.

The chain recombines TRBV28 with TRBJ2-7; 13 bases fit TRBD2. Germline CDR1 reads MDHEN; CDR2 reads SYDVKM. V was clipped by 9 bases and J by 8 bases; unmatched bases: 16. This CDR3 is 16 amino acids long. CDR3 nucleotide sequence: TGTGCCAGTCAGGGGCCCTCTCGGGGACTAGCGGGAAAGCAGTACTTC. Amino acids: CASQGPSRGLAGKQYF.

In nucleotides, the CDR3 is TGTGCCAGCAGCTCTTTTATGGGAGGGTGGGATACGCAGTATTTT. Amino acids: CASSSFMGGWDTQYF. The chain recombines TRBV7-9 with TRBJ2-3, with 7 bases lining up with TRBD2. CDR3 length: 15 amino acids. Germline CDR1 is SEHNR and CDR2 is FQNEAQ (reference sequence). V shed 4 bases, J shed 6 bases, and the junction held 10 bases outside the gene matches.

This clone has just one count. V is TRBV20-1 and J is TRBJ2-5; 9 nucleotides match TRBD2. CDR3 length equals 15 residues. Germline trimming cut 3 bases from V and 4 bases from J; bases unmatched to any gene: 9. Germline CDR1 and CDR2: DFQATT and SNEGSKA (reference sequence). CDR3 DNA: TGCAGTGCTAGTGCCGGGACTAGCCGGGGAGAGACCCAGTACTTC. Translation gives CSASAGTSRGETQYF.

V is TRBV19 and J is TRBJ1-1; 9 nucleotides align to TRBD1. CDR3 length equals 15 residues. The V segment lost 5 bases and the J segment 1 base; nucleotides outside the gene matches: 5. The germline CDR1 and CDR2 sequences are LNHDA and SQIVND (reference sequence). The CDR3 region has the DNA TGTGCCAGTAGTGGCAGGGGACAGGGGAACACTGAAGCTTTCTTT. Its translation is CASSGRGQGNTEAFF.

V gene TRBV3-1 (or the pseudogene TRBV3-2) combines with J gene TRBJ1-4; D gene uncertain. V dropped 2 bases and J dropped 1 base, with 8 bases sitting between them. The CDR3 covers 15 residues. Per germline, CDR1 LGHDT and CDR2 YNNKEL (reference sequence). The CDR3 loop reads CASSQSSGTNEKLFF. CDR3 nucleotides: TGTGCCAGCAGCCAATCGTCAGGAACTAATGAAAAACTGTTTTTT.

V is TRBV11-2 and J is TRBJ2-7; 10 bases line up with TRBD2. The V gene end was trimmed by 8 bases and the J gene end by 4 bases; junction bases not matched to a gene: 11. The length of the CDR3 is 15 residues. Germline CDR1 and CDR2: SGHAT and FQNNGV. CDR3 nucleotides: TGTGCCAGCCGGGATTCTAGCGGGAGTATTTACGAGCAGTACTTC. Translated, it gives CASRDSSGSIYEQYF.

This clone was picked up a small number of times. The chain recombines TRBV2 with TRBJ1-5, with D unclear. Germline V gene lookup returns CDR1 SNHLY and CDR2 FYNNEI. V was cut by 6 bases and J by 0 bases, with 12 bases left in between. The CDR3 consists of 15 residues. CDR3 DNA sequence: TGTGCCAGCAGCCAGACACTTTCTAGCAATCAGCCCCAGCATTTT. This translates into CASSQTLSSNQPQHF.

J is TRBJ2-3 and V is TRBV7-2; 7 nucleotides line up with TRBD2. Trimming at V came to 1 base and at J to 4 bases, leaving 11 bases not matched to a gene. CDR1 is SGHTA and CDR2 is FQGNSA in the germline V gene. The CDR3 spans 17 residues. CDR3 protein: CASSLGVGGGSSDTQYF. CDR3 DNA: TGTGCCAGCAGCTTAGGGGTGGGCGGCGGGAGCTCAGATACGCAGTATTTT.

This rearrangement joins TRBV5-1 to TRBJ2-7; possible D gene TRBD1, 6 bases. CDR1 is SGHRS, CDR2 YFSETQ, per germline. This CDR3 comprises 14 residues. With 4 bases removed from V and 3 bases from J, the gap between germline ends came to 14 bases. This CDR3 is CASSLAGTIYEQYF. The DNA for the CDR3 is TGCGCCAGCAGCCTAGCAGGGACAATCTACGAGCAGTACTTC.

This clone appeared a single time. This chain uses TRBV6-4 with TRBJ1-2, with D possibly being TRBD1 (6 bases). The CDR3 is 15 residues long. Per germline, CDR1 MRHNA and CDR2 SNTAGT. Between the trimmed V and J ends, which lost 3 bases and 4 bases, there was a span of 15 bases. The CDR3 sequence: CASSEGTGPSYGYTF. The CDR3 DNA reads as TGTGCCAGCAGTGAGGGTACAGGGCCGAGCTATGGCTACACCTTC.

The genes are TRBV7-3 and TRBJ2-3; TRBD1 agrees at 11 bases. V lost 5 bases and J lost 0; bases outside the gene matches: 7. There are 17 residues in the CDR3. Germline V gives CDR1 SGHTA, CDR2 FQGTGA. The CDR3 nucleotides read TGTGCCAGCAGCACCGGACAGGGGGCATCTAGCACAGATACGCAGTATTTT. It yields the protein CASSTGQGASSTDTQYF.

By share of the sample, this clone is medium-sized. CDR3 in amino acids: CASSDGGETTEAFF. CDR3 DNA sequence: TGTGCCAGCAGTGACGGGGGGGAGACAACTGAAGCTTTCTTT. The genes are TRBV6-4 and TRBJ1-1, with D tentatively TRBD1 (5 bases). This CDR3 comprises 14 residues. V shed 2 bases and J shed 5 bases, with 12 bases lying between them. The V gene's germline CDR1 is MRHNA and CDR2 SNTAGT.

The V and J genes are TRBV7-2 and TRBJ2-7; D perhaps matches TRBD2 (6 bases). Germline V gene lookup returns CDR1 SGHTA and CDR2 FQGNSA. CDR3 length: 15 amino acids. V was clipped by 5 bases and J by 4 bases, with 18 bases between them. The CDR3 loop is CASSRNGGTIYEQYF. In DNA form, the CDR3 reads TGTGCCAGCAGCCGGAACGGAGGGACCATTTACGAGCAGTACTTC.

This chain uses TRBV19 with TRBJ2-7, with D maybe TRBD1 (8 bases). This CDR3 is 15 amino acids long. Trimming removed 6 bases at V and 4 bases at J, with 19 bases between. In germline, CDR1 is LNHDA, CDR2 SQIVND (reference sequence). CDR3 nucleotide sequence: TGTGCCAGTAGGGGGGCACAGGGGGGGACTTACGAGCAGTACTTC. This encodes CASRGAQGGTYEQYF.